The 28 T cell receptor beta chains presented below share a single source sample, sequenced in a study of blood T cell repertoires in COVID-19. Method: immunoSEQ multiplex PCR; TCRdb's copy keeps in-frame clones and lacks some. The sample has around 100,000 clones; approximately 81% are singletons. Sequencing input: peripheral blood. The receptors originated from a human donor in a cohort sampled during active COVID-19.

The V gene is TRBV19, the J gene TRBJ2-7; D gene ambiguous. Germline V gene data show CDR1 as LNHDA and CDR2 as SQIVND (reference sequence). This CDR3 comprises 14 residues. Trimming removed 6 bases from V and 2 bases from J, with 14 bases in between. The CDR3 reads CASSKGDRPYEQYF. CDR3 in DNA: TGTGCCAGTAGCAAAGGAGATAGACCCTACGAGCAGTACTTC.

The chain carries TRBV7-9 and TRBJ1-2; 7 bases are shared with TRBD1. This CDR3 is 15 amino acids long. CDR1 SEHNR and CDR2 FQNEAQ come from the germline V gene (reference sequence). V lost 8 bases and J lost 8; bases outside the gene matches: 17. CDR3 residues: CASSTVRQGKGGYTF. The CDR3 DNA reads TGTGCCAGCTCAACCGTAAGACAGGGTAAAGGGGGCTACACCTTC.

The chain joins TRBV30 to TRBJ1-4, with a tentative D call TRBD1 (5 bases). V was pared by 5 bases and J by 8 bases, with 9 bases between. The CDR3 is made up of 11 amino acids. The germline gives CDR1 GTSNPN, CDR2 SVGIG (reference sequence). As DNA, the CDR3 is TGTGCCTGGGGTTCAGGGGAAAAACTGTTTTTT. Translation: CAWGSGEKLFF.

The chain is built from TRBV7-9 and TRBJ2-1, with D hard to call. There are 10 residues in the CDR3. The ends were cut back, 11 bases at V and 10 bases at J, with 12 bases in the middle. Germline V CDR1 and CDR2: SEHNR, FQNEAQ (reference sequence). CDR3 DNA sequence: TGTGCCTCCACTGGGCCGGAGCAGTTCTTC. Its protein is CASTGPEQFF.

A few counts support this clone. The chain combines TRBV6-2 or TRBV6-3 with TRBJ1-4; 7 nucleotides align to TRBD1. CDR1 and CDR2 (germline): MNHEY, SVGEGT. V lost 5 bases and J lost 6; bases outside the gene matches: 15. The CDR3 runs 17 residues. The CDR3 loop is CASSPALQKGADEKLFF. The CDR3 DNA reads TGTGCCAGCAGTCCCGCGTTACAGAAGGGGGCTGATGAAAAACTGTTTTTT.

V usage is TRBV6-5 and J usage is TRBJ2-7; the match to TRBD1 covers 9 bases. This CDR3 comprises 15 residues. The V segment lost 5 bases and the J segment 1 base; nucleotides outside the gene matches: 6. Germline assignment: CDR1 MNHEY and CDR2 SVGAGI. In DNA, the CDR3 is TGTGCCAGCAGTACGGGGACAGGGCGATCCTACGAGCAGTACTTC. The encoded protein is CASSTGTGRSYEQYF.

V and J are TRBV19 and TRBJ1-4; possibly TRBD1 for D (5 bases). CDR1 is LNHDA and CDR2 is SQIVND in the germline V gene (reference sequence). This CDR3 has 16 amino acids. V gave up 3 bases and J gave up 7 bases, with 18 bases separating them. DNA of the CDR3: TGTGCCAGTAGTATGGTCGACCTCGGGGGGAGTGAAAAACTGTTTTTT. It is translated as CASSMVDLGGSEKLFF.

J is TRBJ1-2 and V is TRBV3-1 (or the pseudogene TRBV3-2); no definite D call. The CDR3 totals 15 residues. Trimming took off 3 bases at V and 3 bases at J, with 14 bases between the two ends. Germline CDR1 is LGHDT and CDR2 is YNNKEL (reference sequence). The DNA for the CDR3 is TGTGCCAGCAGCCACGCGGTCGCGGGATACTATGGCTACACCTTC. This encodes CASSHAVAGYYGYTF.

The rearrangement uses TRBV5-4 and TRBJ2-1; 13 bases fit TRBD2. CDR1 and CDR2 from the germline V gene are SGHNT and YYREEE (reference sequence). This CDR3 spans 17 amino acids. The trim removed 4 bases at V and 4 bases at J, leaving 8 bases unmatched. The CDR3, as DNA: TGTGCCAGCAGCGAACGGACTAGCGGGAGTAGTTACAATGAGCAGTTCTTC. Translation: CASSERTSGSSYNEQFF.

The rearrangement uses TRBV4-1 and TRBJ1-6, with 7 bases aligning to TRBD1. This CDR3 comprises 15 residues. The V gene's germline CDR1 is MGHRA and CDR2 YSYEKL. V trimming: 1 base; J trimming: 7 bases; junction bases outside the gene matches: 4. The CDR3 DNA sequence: TGCGCCAGCAGCCAAGTCGGGACAGAGAATTCACCCCTCCACTTT. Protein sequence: CASSQVGTENSPLHF.

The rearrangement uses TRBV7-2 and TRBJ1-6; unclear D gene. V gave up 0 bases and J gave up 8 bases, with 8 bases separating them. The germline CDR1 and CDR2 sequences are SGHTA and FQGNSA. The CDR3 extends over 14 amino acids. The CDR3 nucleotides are TGTGCCAGCAGCTTAGCCGCCGACTATTCACCCCTCCACTTT. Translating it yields CASSLAADYSPLHF.

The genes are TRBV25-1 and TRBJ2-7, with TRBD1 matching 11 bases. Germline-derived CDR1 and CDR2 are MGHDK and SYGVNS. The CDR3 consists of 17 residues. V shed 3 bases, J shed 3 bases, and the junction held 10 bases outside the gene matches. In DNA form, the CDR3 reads TGTGCCAGCAGTGACCATCCTCAGGACAGGGGGCTCTACGAGCAGTACTTC. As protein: CASSDHPQDRGLYEQYF.

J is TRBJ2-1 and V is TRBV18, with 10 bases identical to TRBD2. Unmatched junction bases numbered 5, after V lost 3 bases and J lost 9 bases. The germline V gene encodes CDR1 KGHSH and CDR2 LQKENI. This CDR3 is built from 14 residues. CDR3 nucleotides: TGTGCCAGCTCACCGCAAGCGGGAGGGCCTGAGCAGTTCTTC. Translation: CASSPQAGGPEQFF.

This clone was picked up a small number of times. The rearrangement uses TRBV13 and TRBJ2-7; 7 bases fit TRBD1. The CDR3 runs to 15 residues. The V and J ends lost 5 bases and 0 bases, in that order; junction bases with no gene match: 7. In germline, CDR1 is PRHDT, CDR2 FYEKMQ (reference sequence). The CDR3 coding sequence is TGTGCCAGCAGCCCAGGGACAGCCAGCTCCTACGAGCAGTACTTC. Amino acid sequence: CASSPGTASSYEQYF.

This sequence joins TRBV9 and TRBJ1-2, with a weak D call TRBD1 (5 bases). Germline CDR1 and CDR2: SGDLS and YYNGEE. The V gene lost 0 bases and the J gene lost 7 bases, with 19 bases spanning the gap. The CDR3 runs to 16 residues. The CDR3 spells CASSVATGGELRGYTF. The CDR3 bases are TGTGCCAGCAGCGTAGCTACGGGAGGGGAATTACGTGGCTACACCTTC.

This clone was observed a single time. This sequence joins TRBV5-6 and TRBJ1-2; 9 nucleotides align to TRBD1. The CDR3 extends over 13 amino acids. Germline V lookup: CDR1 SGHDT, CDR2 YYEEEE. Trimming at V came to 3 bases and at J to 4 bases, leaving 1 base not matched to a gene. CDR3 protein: CASSWGQGYGYTF. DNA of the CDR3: TGTGCCAGCAGCTGGGGACAGGGCTATGGCTACACCTTC.

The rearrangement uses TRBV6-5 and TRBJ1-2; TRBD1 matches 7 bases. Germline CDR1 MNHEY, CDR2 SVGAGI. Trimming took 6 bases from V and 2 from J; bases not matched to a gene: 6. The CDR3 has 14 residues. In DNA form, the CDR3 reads TGTGCCAGCAGAATCACACAGGGGAACTATGGCTACACCTTC. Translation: CASRITQGNYGYTF.

CDR3 nucleotide sequence: TGTGCCACCAGTGATTCCTCGTTTAATCAGCCCCAGCATTTT. Protein: CATSDSSFNQPQHF. The chain has TRBV24-1 and TRBJ1-5, with no clear D. There are 14 residues in the CDR3. The V gene's germline CDR1 is KGHDR and CDR2 SFDVKD. Trimming took off 2 bases at V and 4 bases at J, with 8 bases between the two ends.

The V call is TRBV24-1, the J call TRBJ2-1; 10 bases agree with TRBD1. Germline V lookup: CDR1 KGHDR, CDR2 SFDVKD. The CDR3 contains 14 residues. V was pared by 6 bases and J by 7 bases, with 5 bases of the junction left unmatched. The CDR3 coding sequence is TGTGCCACCAGTCCGGGACAGGGGAGGAATGAGCAGTTCTTC. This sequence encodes CATSPGQGRNEQFF.

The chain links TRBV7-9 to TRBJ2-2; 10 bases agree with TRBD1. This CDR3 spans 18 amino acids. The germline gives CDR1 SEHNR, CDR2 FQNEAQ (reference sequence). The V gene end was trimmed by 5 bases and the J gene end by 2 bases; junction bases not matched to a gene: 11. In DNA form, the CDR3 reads TGTGCCAGCAGCAAGAACATGGGACAGGGGCCAAACACCGGGGAGCTGTTTTTT. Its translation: CASSKNMGQGPNTGELFF.

CDR3 sequence (DNA): TGTGCCAGTAAGGACAGGGTCTTGCTTAGCGAGCAGTACTTC. Translated: CASKDRVLLSEQYF. This sequence joins TRBV19 and TRBJ2-7, with 8 bases matching TRBD1. Germline V gene sequence: CDR1 LNHDA, CDR2 SQIVND (reference sequence). This CDR3 has 14 amino acids. Unmatched junction bases numbered 11, after V lost 7 bases and J lost 6 bases.

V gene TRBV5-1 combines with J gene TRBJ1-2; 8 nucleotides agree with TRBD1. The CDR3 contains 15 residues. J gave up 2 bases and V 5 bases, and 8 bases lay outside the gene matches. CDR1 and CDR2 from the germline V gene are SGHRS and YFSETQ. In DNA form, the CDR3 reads TGCGCCAGCAGGAAGGGACAGGAACTAAACTATGGCTACACCTTC. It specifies CASRKGQELNYGYTF.

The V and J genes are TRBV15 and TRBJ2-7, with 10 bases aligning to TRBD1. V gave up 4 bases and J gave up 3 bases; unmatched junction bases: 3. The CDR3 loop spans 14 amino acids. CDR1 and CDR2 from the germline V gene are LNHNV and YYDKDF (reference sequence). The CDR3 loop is CATSNRDRGYEQYF. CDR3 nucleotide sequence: TGTGCCACCAGCAACCGGGACAGGGGCTACGAGCAGTACTTC.

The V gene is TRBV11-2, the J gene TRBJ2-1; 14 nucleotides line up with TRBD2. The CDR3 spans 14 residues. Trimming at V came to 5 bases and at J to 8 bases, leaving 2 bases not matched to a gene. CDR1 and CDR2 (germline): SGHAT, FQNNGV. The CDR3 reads CASSKTSGRDEQFF. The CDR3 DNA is TGTGCCAGCAGCAAGACTAGCGGGAGGGATGAGCAGTTCTTC.

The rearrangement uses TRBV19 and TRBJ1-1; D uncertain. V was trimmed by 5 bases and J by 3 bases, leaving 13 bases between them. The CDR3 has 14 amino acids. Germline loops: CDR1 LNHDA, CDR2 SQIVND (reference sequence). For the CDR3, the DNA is TGTGCCAGTAGTGGAGGGAGGTGGGACACTGAAGCTTTCTTT. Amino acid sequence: CASSGGRWDTEAFF.

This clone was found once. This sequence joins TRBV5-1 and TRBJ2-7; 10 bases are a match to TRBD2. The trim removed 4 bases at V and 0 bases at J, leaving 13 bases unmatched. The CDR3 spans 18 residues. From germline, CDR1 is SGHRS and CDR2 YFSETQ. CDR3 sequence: CASSGGLAPNLSSYEQYF. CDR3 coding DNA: TGCGCCAGCAGCGGGGGACTAGCGCCCAATCTCTCCTCCTACGAGCAGTACTTC.

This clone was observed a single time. The CDR3 sequence is CASVRDRAGYTF. The CDR3 region has the DNA TGTGCCAGCGTCCGGGACAGGGCTGGCTACACCTTC. The rearrangement uses TRBV6-5 and TRBJ1-2; 9 bases are a match to TRBD1. V was pared by 8 bases and J by 7 bases, with 5 bases of the junction left unmatched. Germline CDR1 reads MNHEY; CDR2 reads SVGAGI. This CDR3 has 12 residues.

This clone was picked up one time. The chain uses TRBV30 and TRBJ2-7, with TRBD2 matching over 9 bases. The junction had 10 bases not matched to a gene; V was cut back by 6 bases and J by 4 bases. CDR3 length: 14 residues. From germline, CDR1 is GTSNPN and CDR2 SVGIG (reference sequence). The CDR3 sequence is CACDPSGKSYEQYF. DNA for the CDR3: TGTGCCTGTGATCCTAGCGGGAAATCATACGAGCAGTACTTC.